This T cell receptor beta chain came from a study of blood T cell repertoires in COVID-19. Study overall: Both acute and convalescent COVID-19 samples were obtained from the United States, Italy and Spain. The cDNA or gDNA used as material had been derived from T cells, B-cell-depleted T cells, or PBMCs.

Some clones are missing from TCRdb's copy, which holds only in-frame ones; the method was immunoSEQ multiplex PCR. The sample yields 72,000 or so clones, around 90% seen once. The J segment lost 3 bases and the V segment lost 4 bases, leaving 3 bases of the junction unmatched. Germline loops: CDR1 MGHRA, CDR2 YSYEKL. The CDR3 consists of 17 residues. The specimen was peripheral blood. The TCR comes from a woman at least 80 years old with acute or convalescent COVID-19. The chain carries TRBV4-1 and TRBJ2-1; 16 nucleotides match TRBD2. The DNA for the CDR3 is TGCGCCAGCAGCCCGGGACTAGCGGGAGGGAGCTACAATGAGCAGTTCTTC. Its translation is CASSPGLAGGSYNEQFF.